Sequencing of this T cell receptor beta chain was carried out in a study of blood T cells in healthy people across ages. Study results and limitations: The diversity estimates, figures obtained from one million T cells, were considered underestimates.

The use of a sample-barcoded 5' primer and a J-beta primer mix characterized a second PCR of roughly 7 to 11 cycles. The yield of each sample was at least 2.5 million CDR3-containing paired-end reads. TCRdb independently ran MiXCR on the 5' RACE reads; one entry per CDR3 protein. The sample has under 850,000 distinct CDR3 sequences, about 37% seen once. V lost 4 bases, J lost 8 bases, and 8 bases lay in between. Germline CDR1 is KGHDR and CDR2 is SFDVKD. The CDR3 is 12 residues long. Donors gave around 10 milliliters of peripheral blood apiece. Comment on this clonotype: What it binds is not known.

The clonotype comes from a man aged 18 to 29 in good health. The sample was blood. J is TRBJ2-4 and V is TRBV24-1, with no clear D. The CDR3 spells CATSDPEDIQYF. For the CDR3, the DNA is TGTGCCACCAGTGACCCAGAGGACATTCAGTACTTC.